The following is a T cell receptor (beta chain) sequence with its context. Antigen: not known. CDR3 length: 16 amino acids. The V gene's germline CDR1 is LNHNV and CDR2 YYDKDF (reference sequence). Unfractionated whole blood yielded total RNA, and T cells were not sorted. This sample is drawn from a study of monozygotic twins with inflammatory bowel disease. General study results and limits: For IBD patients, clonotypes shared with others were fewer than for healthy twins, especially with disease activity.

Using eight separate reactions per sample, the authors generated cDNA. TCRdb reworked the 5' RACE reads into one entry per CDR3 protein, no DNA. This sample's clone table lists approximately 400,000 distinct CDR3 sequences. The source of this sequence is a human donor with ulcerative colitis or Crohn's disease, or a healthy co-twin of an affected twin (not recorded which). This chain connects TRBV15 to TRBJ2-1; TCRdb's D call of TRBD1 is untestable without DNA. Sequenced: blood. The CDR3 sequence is CATSRVGDESYNEQFF.